This paragraph covers one TCR beta chain sequence. Antigen: not known. Focal radiation plus CTLA-4 blockade with ipilimumab was given to patients with chemo-refractory metastatic non-small-cell lung cancer. This sample is drawn from a study of radiotherapy plus CTLA-4 blockade in lung cancer. Study-wide context: Disease control reached approximately 31%, with objective responses in 15% to 20%. Points from the study as a whole: The authors reported that early blood T cell clone dynamics, with interferon-beta, best predicted response. Following radiotherapy plus ipilimumab, tumor-derived TCR clones expanded in the blood.

The repertoire was sequenced with immunoSEQ multiplex PCR; TCRdb's copy has only in-frame clones and lacks some. Of about 73,000 clones detected, 87% appear once; the ten largest clones hold 35% to 45%. The V gene's germline CDR1 is LNHNV and CDR2 YYDKDF (reference sequence). Trimming pared 4 bases from V and 6 bases from J, leaving 18 bases between. The CDR3 has 15 amino acids. The chain recombines TRBV15 with TRBJ1-2; D gene unclear. The receptor was derived from a human donor with non-small cell lung cancer that progressed on radiotherapy plus ipilimumab. This material consisted of peripheral blood, taken from a patient treated with radiotherapy plus ipilimumab. The CDR3 DNA reads TGTGCCACCAGCATGGGATTCGAACGCTCGAATGGCTACACCTTC. This sequence encodes CATSMGFERSNGYTF.